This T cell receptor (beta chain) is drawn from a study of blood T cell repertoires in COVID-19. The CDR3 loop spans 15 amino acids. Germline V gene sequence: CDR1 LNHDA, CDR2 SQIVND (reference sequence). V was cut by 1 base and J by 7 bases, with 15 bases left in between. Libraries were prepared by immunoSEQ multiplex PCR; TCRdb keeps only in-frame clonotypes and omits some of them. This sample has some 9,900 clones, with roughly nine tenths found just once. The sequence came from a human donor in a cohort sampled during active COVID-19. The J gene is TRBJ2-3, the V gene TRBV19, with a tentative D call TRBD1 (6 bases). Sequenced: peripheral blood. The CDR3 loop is CASSIVGAGSNTQYF. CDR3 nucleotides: TGTGCCAGTAGTATAGTGGGGGCCGGGTCAAATACGCAGTATTTT.